This record covers a single T cell receptor (beta chain). This sample was included in a study of blood T cell repertoires in COVID-19. Whole-study context: The United States, Italy and Spain provided the acute and convalescent COVID-19 samples. PBMCs, B-cell-depleted T cells, or T cells were the source of the cDNA or gDNA that made up the material.

This CDR3 spans 16 amino acids. The germline V gene has CDR1 SGHRS and CDR2 YFSETQ. Trimming left V 4 bases short and J 5 bases short, with 20 bases between. Per the original data handling: Reference gene primer amplification yielded estimated nucleated cell counts. Some clones are missing from TCRdb's copy, which holds only in-frame ones; the method was immunoSEQ multiplex PCR. Clone size and V and J calls were adopted from that table, with D and trimming inferred from the DNA. Of 70,000 or so clones listed, roughly 74% are singletons. The sample comprised peripheral blood. V is TRBV5-1 and J is TRBJ2-3; possibly TRBD2 for D (7 bases). The sequence came from a human donor in a cohort sampled during active COVID-19. This chain's CDR3 is CASSLMGAGVGDTQYF. The DNA of the CDR3 is TGCGCCAGCAGCCTCATGGGGGCGGGAGTGGGAGATACGCAGTATTTT.